Reported below is one T cell receptor beta chain. Its antigen is undetermined. This record belongs to a study of OX40 agonist ivuxolimab in advanced cancers. Study summary: Those enrolled were roughly 85% male, with a mean age of 60 years and ages from roughly 20 to 85. In three patients, partial responses were observed, one with hepatocellular carcinoma and two with cutaneous melanoma. General study points: Dosing at 0.1 to 3.0 mg/kg was accompanied by clonal expansion of CD4+ and CD8+ blood T cells by week 6. Researchers did not determine the expanded peripheral T cells' antigen specificity.

TCRdb's table, derived via immunoSEQ multiplex PCR, lists solely in-frame clones and lacks some. The table records 46,000 or so clones, roughly 90% of them present only once. Germline V CDR1 and CDR2: MNHEY, SVGAGI. The CDR3 runs to 15 residues. V was pared by 5 bases and J by 5 bases, with 5 bases of the junction left unmatched. The source material was CD4+ or CD8+ T cells sorted from blood, sampled in a trial of the OX40 agonist ivuxolimab. The V call is TRBV6-5, the J call TRBJ1-4, with 10 bases fitting TRBD1. This receptor was taken from an adult with an advanced solid tumor such as melanoma, head and neck, liver or kidney cancer. CDR3 sequence (DNA): TGTGCCAGCAGTCCAGACAGGGGGCGAAATGAAAAACTGTTTTTT. Translated, it gives CASSPDRGRNEKLFF.